This TCR beta chain emerged from a study of T-cell memory formation after mild COVID-19. TCRdb passed the 5' RACE reads through MiXCR, listing each CDR3 protein once. The sample has roughly 370,000 distinct CDR3 sequences, 16% seen once. CDR1 SGHAT and CDR2 FQNNGV come from the germline V gene. The CDR3 length is 12 residues. Trimming removed 9 bases from V and 6 bases from J, with 12 bases in between. V and J are TRBV11-2 and TRBJ2-1; possible D gene TRBD1, 5 bases. Sequenced: PBMCs or a T cell subset sorted from them (not recorded which). The sequence was collected from a young man who had mild COVID-19 (a few samples of this study predate the infection). Cell type and time point are not known. The CDR3 region is CASVTEANEQFF. CDR3 DNA: TGTGCCAGTGTGACAGAAGCCAATGAGCAGTTCTTC.